A single T cell receptor (beta chain) is shown here with its context. The sample has other DNA sequences that encode this CDR3 too. Generated by immunoSEQ multiplex PCR, the TCRdb table keeps only in-frame clones and is missing some. The table records under 1,900,000 clones, approximately 98.5% of them present only once. The sample belongs to a study of shared clonotypes between healthy human individuals. Germline trimming cut 3 bases from V and 2 bases from J; bases unmatched to any gene: 2. Germline V gene data show CDR1 as MDHEN and CDR2 as SYDVKM. This CDR3 has 15 residues. The source is a man aged 30 to 45 in good health. The chain combines TRBV28 with TRBJ2-5; 11 bases match TRBD2. The specimen sequenced was naive CD4+ T cells sorted from blood. As for subset: CD45RA+ positively selected. The CDR3, as DNA: TGTGCCAGCAGTTTTGGGACTAGCGGTCAAGAGACCCAGTACTTC. Protein product: CASSFGTSGQETQYF.